This is a list of T cell receptor beta chains from one sample in a study of T cell responses to AZD1222 COVID-19 vaccine. TCRdb's table, derived via immunoSEQ multiplex PCR, lists solely in-frame clones and lacks some. Here the sample spans some 130,000 clones, 80% to 95% being singletons. This specimen was peripheral blood, taken on day 0 of AZD1222 vaccination. Receptors were obtained from an adult in good health. Each CDR3 is given with its conserved first and last residue. A D gene is named only where the DNA matches it firmly. Clone size is given for some rows only: seen once, a few or many times, or a class if the clone is expanded.

>.|TRBD2|TRBJ2-2|TRBV7-2
CASSFFGGDTGELFF
TGTGCCAGCAGCTTCTTCGGGGGGGACACCGGGGAGCTGTTTTTT
>.|.|TRBJ2-1|TRBV27
CASSGLGLGQYNEQFF
TGTGCCAGCAGTGGCCTCGGTCTTGGACAGTACAATGAGCAGTTCTTC
>few|.|TRBJ1-3|TRBV4-3
CASSQATARGAGNTIYF
TGCGCCAGCAGCCAAGCTACGGCGAGGGGCGCTGGAAACACCATATATTTT
>.|TRBD2|TRBJ2-5|TRBV28
CASSLYTSGGDETQYF
TGTGCCAGCAGTTTATACACTAGCGGGGGGGATGAGACCCAGTACTTC
>.|TRBD2|TRBJ2-4|TRBV7-6
CASSFGVAGDKNIQYF
TGTGCCAGCAGCTTTGGGGTAGCGGGGGACAAAAACATTCAGTACTTC
>.|.|TRBJ2-1|TRBV4-2
CASSGGLAYNEQFF
TGTGCCAGCAGCGGGGGACTCGCTTACAATGAGCAGTTCTTC
>.|TRBD1|TRBJ1-1|TRBV28
CASSPGQGTEAFF
TGTGCCAGCAGTCCGGGACAGGGGACTGAAGCTTTCTTT
>.|.|TRBJ1-2|TRBV7-9
CASSLGNRNYGYTF
TGTGCCAGCAGCTTAGGGAACAGGAACTATGGCTACACCTTC
>once|.|TRBJ2-7|TRBV7-2
CASSQWQVISYEQYF
TGTGCCAGCAGCCAATGGCAGGTGATCTCCTACGAGCAGTACTTC
>.|.|TRBJ2-7|TRBV10-1
CASSEFGTPQQYF
TGCGCCAGCAGTGAGTTTGGGACGCCGCAGCAGTACTTC
>few|TRBD1|TRBJ1-6|TRBV4-2
CASSWTGRNSPLHF
TGTGCCAGCAGCTGGACAGGGAGGAATTCACCCCTCCACTTT
>.|.|TRBJ1-1|TRBV28
CASSLGHARTEAFF
TGTGCCAGCAGTTTAGGGCACGCGCGGACTGAAGCTTTCTTT
>.|.|TRBJ2-5|TRBV18
CASSGLGLETQYF
TGTGCCAGCTCGGGTCTAGGGTTGGAGACCCAGTACTTC
>few|.|TRBJ2-2|TRBV4-1
CASSQEGWYTGELFF
TGCGCCAGCAGCCAAGAGGGGTGGTACACCGGGGAGCTGTTTTTT
>.|.|TRBJ1-1|TRBV4-3
CASSQGPGNTEAFF
TGCGCCAGCAGCCAGGGTCCAGGGAACACTGAAGCTTTCTTT
>.|TRBD1|TRBJ2-7|TRBV30
CAWSGQGRTAEQYF
TGTGCCTGGAGTGGACAGGGTCGGACCGCCGAGCAGTACTTC
>.|TRBD2|TRBJ2-1|TRBV5-6
CASRGLAGTSSYNEQFF
TGTGCCAGCCGAGGACTAGCGGGGACGAGCTCCTACAATGAGCAGTTCTTC
>.|TRBD1|TRBJ1-2|TRBV6-5
CASSLDRGGYTF
TGTGCCAGCAGTTTAGACAGGGGTGGCTACACCTTC
>.|TRBD2|TRBJ2-5|TRBV18
CASSPSASGSSWETQYF
TGTGCCAGCTCACCATCGGCTAGCGGGAGTTCTTGGGAGACCCAGTACTTC
>.|.|TRBJ1-5|TRBV27
CASSLGRAQPQHF
TGTGCCAGCAGTCTGGGGAGGGCTCAGCCCCAGCATTTT
>.|.|TRBJ1-1|TRBV27
CASSSREMNTEAFF
TGTGCCAGCAGTTCTCGAGAGATGAACACTGAAGCTTTCTTT
>.|.|TRBJ2-6|TRBV18
CASSPGTLYSGANVLTF
TGTGCCAGCTCACCCGGGACACTCTACTCTGGGGCCAACGTCCTGACTTTC
>once|.|TRBJ1-2|TRBV4-1
CASSQVVGHYGYTF
TGCGCCAGCAGCCAAGTCGTGGGGCACTATGGCTACACCTTC
>.|.|TRBJ2-3|TRBV23-1
CASSQSRGGTFTDTQYF
TGCGCCAGCAGTCAATCGAGGGGCGGAACCTTCACAGATACGCAGTATTTT
>once|TRBD2|TRBJ2-4|TRBV7-2
CASSLVLSGGSVNIQYF
TGTGCCAGCAGCTTGGTGCTTTCCGGGGGGAGCGTAAACATTCAGTACTTC
>.|TRBD1|TRBJ2-6|TRBV18
CASSPLNPGTGGAGANVLTF
TGTGCCAGCTCACCCCTTAACCCCGGGACAGGGGGTGCTGGGGCCAACGTCCTGACTTTC
>.|.|TRBJ1-6|TRBV11-3
CASSLGPGQKPNSPLHF
TGTGCCAGCAGCTTGGGACCGGGTCAAAAACCTAATTCACCCCTCCACTTT
>.|.|TRBJ1-2|TRBV7-9
CASSFQGSHYGYTF
TGTGCCAGCAGCTTTCAGGGGTCCCACTATGGCTACACCTTC
>.|.|TRBJ2-1|TRBV5-1
CASSLAPPGEQFF
TGCGCCAGCAGCTTGGCCCCGCCGGGTGAGCAGTTCTTC